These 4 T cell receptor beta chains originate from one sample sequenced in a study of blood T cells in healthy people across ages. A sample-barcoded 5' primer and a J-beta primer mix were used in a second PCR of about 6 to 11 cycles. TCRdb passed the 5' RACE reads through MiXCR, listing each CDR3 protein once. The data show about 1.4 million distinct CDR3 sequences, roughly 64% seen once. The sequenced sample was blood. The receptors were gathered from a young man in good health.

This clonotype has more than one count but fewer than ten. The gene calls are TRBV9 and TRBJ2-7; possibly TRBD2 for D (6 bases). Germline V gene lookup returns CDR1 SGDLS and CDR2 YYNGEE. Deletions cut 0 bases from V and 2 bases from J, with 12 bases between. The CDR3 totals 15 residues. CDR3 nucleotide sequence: TGTGCCAGCAGCGTAGCGTCTAGCGCTACCTACGAGCAGTACTTC. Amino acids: CASSVASSATYEQYF.

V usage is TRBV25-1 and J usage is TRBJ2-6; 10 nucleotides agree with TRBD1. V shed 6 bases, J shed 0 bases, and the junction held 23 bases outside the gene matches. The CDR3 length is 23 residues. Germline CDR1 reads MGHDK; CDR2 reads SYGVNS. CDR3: CASRIMFLKDRGAPCSGANVLTF. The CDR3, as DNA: TGTGCCAGCAGGATTATGTTTTTGAAGGACAGGGGGGCCCCCTGCTCTGGGGCCAACGTCCTGACTTTC.

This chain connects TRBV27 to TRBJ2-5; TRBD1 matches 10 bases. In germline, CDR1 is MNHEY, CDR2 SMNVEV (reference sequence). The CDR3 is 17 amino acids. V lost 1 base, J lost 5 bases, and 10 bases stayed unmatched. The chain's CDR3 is CASSLFPPTGGWETQYF. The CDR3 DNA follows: TGTGCCAGCAGTTTATTCCCCCCGACAGGGGGCTGGGAGACCCAGTACTTC.

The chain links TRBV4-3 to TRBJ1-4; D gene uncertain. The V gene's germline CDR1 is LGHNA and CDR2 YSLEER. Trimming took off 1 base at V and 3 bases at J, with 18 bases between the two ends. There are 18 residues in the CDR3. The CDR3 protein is CASSQAFETESSNEKLFF. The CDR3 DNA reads TGCGCCAGCAGCCAAGCATTTGAGACCGAGAGTTCTAATGAAAAACTGTTTTTT.